This TCR beta chain was documented in a study of blood T cell repertoires in COVID-19. Study-wide background: COVID-19 samples from acute and convalescent phases originated in the United States, Italy and Spain. Nucleic acid was either cDNA or gDNA, and it came from T cells, B-cell-depleted T cells, or PBMCs.

Looked up from germline, CDR1 is MNHEY and CDR2 is SVGAGI. Trimming removed 0 bases at V and 4 bases at J, with 8 bases between. This CDR3 is built from 14 residues. In the original workflow: Reference gene primer amplification gave estimated nucleated cell counts. Generated by immunoSEQ multiplex PCR, the TCRdb table keeps only in-frame clones and is missing some. V, J and clone size are those of that table, while D and trimming were read from the DNA. The sample records under 350,000 clones, around 89% being singletons. This clone is a singleton in its sample. The receptor comes from a man between 40 and 49 years old with acute or convalescent COVID-19. The sequencing sample was made of peripheral blood. The chain carries TRBV6-5 and TRBJ2-3; tentatively, D is TRBD1 (6 bases). CDR3 bases: TGTGCCAGCAGTTACTCGTCAGGGGCAGATACGCAGTATTTT. Translation gives CASSYSSGADTQYF.